A single sample gave rise to the 11 T cell receptor beta chains below, sequenced in a study of lymphopenia after photon versus proton radiotherapy. TCRdb keeps only in-frame clones here, not all; method: immunoSEQ multiplex PCR. Of about 65,000 clones in the sample, around 87% were seen once. The input for sequencing was peripheral blood, taken from a patient treated with proton-based radiotherapy. The receptors shown here come from a man older than 75 with esophageal cancer.

The rearrangement joins TRBV19 to TRBJ2-4, with 7 bases lining up with TRBD1. With V trimmed by 1 base and J by 8 bases, 5 bases remained unmatched. The CDR3 has 14 residues. Germline V gene sequence: CDR1 LNHDA, CDR2 SQIVND (reference sequence). CDR3 DNA sequence: TGTGCCAGTAGTATAGGACAGGGAATGGACATTCAGTACTTC. The encoded protein is CASSIGQGMDIQYF.

This rearrangement joins TRBV25-1 to TRBJ2-7, with TRBD2 identical over 9 bases. Germline lookup yields CDR1 MGHDK and CDR2 SYGVNS. The CDR3 is 14 residues long. Unmatched junction bases numbered 4, after V lost 4 bases and J lost 3 bases. CDR3 region: CASSVSGGFYEQYF. In nucleotides, the CDR3 is TGTGCCAGCAGTGTTAGCGGGGGCTTCTACGAGCAGTACTTC.

The chain has TRBV19 and TRBJ2-3; tentatively, D is TRBD2 (7 bases). V lost 7 bases and J 2 bases, leaving 22 bases between the germline ends. Germline V gives CDR1 LNHDA, CDR2 SQIVND (reference sequence). This CDR3 region has 17 residues. The chain's CDR3 is CASTSFWGLADTDTQYF. CDR3 DNA sequence: TGTGCCAGTACCTCATTCTGGGGGCTAGCGGACACAGATACGCAGTATTTT.

The chain links TRBV7-2 to TRBJ1-2; D is possibly TRBD1 (5 bases). Trimming shortened V by 5 bases and J by 6 bases, and 16 bases separated the two germline ends. The CDR3 has 14 amino acids. The germline CDR1 and CDR2 sequences are SGHTA and FQGNSA. The CDR3, as DNA: TGTGCCAGCAGCCGAGGTTTACAGGTCAATGGCTACACCTTC. This codes for CASSRGLQVNGYTF.

This clone was seen only once. J is TRBJ2-5 and V is TRBV12-5, with TRBD2 matching 7 bases. The CDR3 is 14 amino acids. Germline CDR1 and CDR2: LGHNT and FRNRAP. The ends lost 6 bases at V and 4 bases at J; junction bases unmatched: 8. The CDR3 coding sequence is TGTGCTAGTGGCCGGGGGGACTACACAGAGACCCAGTACTTC. This sequence encodes CASGRGDYTETQYF. Full variable domain (outside the CDR3, taken from reference TRBV12-5 and TRBJ2-5): DARVTQTPRHKVTEMGQEVTMRCQPILGHNTVFWYRQTMMQGLELLAYFRNRAPLDDSGMPKDRFSAEMPDATLATLKIQPSEPRDSAVYFCASGRGDYTETQYFGPGTRLLVL.

The chain links TRBV5-1 to TRBJ2-7, with 8 positions matching TRBD1. V was clipped by 2 bases and J by 3 bases; unmatched bases: 4. This CDR3 has 14 residues. The germline gives CDR1 SGHRS, CDR2 YFSETQ. For the CDR3, the DNA is TGCGCCAGCAGCTTAACAGGGGGGAACTACGAGCAGTACTTC. Translation: CASSLTGGNYEQYF.

Note on this clone: One end of the junction fails to match germline, which may point to a read error. CDR3 in DNA: TGTGCTAGCAGCTCCGAAGAGACCCAGTACTTC. Translating it yields CASSSEETQYF. The rearrangement links TRBV7-7 to TRBJ2-5; D ambiguous. The CDR3 extends over 11 amino acids. Germline loops: CDR1 SSHAT, CDR2 FNYEAQ (reference sequence). The whole variable domain, remainder taken from reference TRBV7-7 and TRBJ2-5, is GAGVSQSPRYKVTKRGQDVTLRCDPISSHATLYWYQQALGQGPEFLTYFNYEAQPDKSGLPSDRFSAERPEGSISTLTIQRTEQRDSAMYRCASSSEETQYFGPGTRLLVL.

The rearrangement uses TRBV7-8 and TRBJ1-3; 7 bases align to TRBD1. The V gene's germline CDR1 is SGHVS and CDR2 FQNEAQ. CDR3 size: 16 residues. The V gene end was trimmed by 1 base and the J gene end by 7 bases; junction bases not matched to a gene: 10. The CDR3 reads CASSLVLTGNRNTIYF. In DNA form, the CDR3 reads TGTGCCAGCAGCTTAGTTTTGACAGGGAATCGTAACACCATATATTTT. The full variable domain, with the rest looked up from reference TRBV7-8 and TRBJ1-3, is GAGVSQSPRYKVAKRGQDVALRCDPISGHVSLFWYQQALGQGPEFLTYFQNEAQLDKSGLPSDRFFAERPEGSVSTLKIQRTQQEDSAVYLCASSLVLTGNRNTIYFGEGSWLTVV.

The chain carries TRBV9 and TRBJ2-7; maybe TRBD2 (6 bases). This CDR3 comprises 15 residues. Germline CDR1 SGDLS, CDR2 YYNGEE. The germline V and J ends were trimmed by 0 bases and 6 bases, with 16 bases remaining between them. CDR3 amino acids: CASSVAGADYSEQYF. The CDR3 DNA sequence: TGTGCCAGCAGCGTAGCGGGAGCAGACTATAGCGAGCAGTACTTC.

The genes are TRBV6-1 and TRBJ1-1; the match to TRBD1 covers 10 bases. Germline V gene sequence: CDR1 MNHNS, CDR2 SASEGT. With V trimmed by 3 bases and J by 1 base, 5 bases remained unmatched. The CDR3 is 16 amino acids. CDR3 sequence (DNA): TGTGCCAGCAGTGACCCCGGACAGGGGGGGAACACTGAAGCTTTCTTT. The encoded protein is CASSDPGQGGNTEAFF.

The chain employs TRBV5-6 and TRBJ1-4; D may be TRBD1 (6 bases). Trimming removed 2 bases from V and 4 bases from J, with 9 bases in between. Germline V gene lookup returns CDR1 SGHDT and CDR2 YYEEEE. The CDR3 extends over 14 amino acids. DNA of the CDR3: TGTGCCAGCAGCTTCAGGGGTATTAATGAAAAACTGTTTTTT. Amino acid sequence: CASSFRGINEKLFF.